This T cell receptor beta chain was identified in a study of blood T cell repertoires in COVID-19. Study at large: Acute and convalescent COVID-19 samples came from the United States, Italy and Spain.

Original processing notes: The authors estimated nucleated cell counts from reference gene primer amplification. The protocol was immunoSEQ multiplex PCR, while the TCRdb copy is restricted to in-frame clones and leaves out a portion. That table is the source of V, J and clone size, and D and trimming were worked out from the DNA. The data contain over 100,000 clones, around 90% of them singletons. The CDR3 runs to 15 residues. CDR1 and CDR2 (germline): SNHLY, FYNNEI. With V trimmed by 9 bases and J by 0 bases, 9 bases remained unmatched. Sequencing was carried out using peripheral blood. This receptor was obtained from a man aged 50-59 years with active or convalescent COVID-19. The chain recombines TRBV2 with TRBJ2-3; TRBD2 aligns across 7 bases. The CDR3 nucleotides are TGTGCCAGGGGGGATGTGCGGGAGAGCACAGATACGCAGTATTTT. Its protein is CARGDVRESTDTQYF.